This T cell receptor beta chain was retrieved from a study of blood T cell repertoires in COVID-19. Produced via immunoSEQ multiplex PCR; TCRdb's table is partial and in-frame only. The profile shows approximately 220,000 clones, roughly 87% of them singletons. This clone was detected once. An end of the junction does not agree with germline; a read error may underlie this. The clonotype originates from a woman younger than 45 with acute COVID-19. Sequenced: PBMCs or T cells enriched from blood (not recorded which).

The CDR3 loop reads CASCLIAGRDEQFF. DNA of the CDR3: TGTGCCAGCTGCTTGATAGCGGGGAGGGATGAGCAGTTCTTC. This sequence joins TRBV7-9 and TRBJ2-1; TRBD2 aligns across 8 bases. CDR3 length equals 14 residues. Germline V gene data show CDR1 as SEHNR and CDR2 as FQNEAQ (reference sequence).